This T cell receptor beta chain was found in a study of OX40 agonist ivuxolimab in advanced cancers. The wider study: Administration of intravenous ivuxolimab to patients occurred every 2 weeks at 0.01 to 10 mg/kg. One patient with hepatocellular carcinoma and two with cutaneous melanoma, three in all, had partial responses. Study results and limitations: Normalized T-cell clonal expansion was also low in some nonresponders.

On this clone itself: Its matching antigen is unknown.

Clones were read by immunoSEQ multiplex PCR, and TCRdb kept only the in-frame ones, dropping some. This sample yields 30,000 to 40,000 clones, of which nearly 85% are seen a single time; more than 20% belongs to the top ten. There are 13 residues in the CDR3. The germline V gene has CDR1 LNHDA and CDR2 SQIVND (reference sequence). Trimming removed 4 bases from V and 7 bases from J, with 11 bases in between. The sequenced sample was CD4+ or CD8+ T cells sorted from blood, obtained in a trial of the OX40 agonist ivuxolimab. This chain connects TRBV19 to TRBJ2-1, with a tentative D call TRBD2 (6 bases). This clonotype originated in an adult with an advanced solid tumor such as melanoma, head and neck, liver or kidney cancer. The CDR3 DNA reads as TGTGCCAGTAGTACCGGGACTCAAAATGAGCAGTTCTTC. This encodes CASSTGTQNEQFF.